The 13 T cell receptor beta chains below were found in one sample sequenced in a study of T cell repertoires in cytomegalovirus infection. TCRdb redid the calling of the reads with MiXCR, one entry per CDR3 protein. Among about 450,000 distinct CDR3 sequences listed, approximately 32% were seen once. Sequenced material: PBMCs. All receptors derive from a human donor in good health (CMV status not recorded). Some clones in this sample may be carry-over from other donors' samples.

This clonotype was found a few times. The chain recombines TRBV5-4 with TRBJ1-2, with D unresolved. The V gene's germline CDR1 is SGHNT and CDR2 YYREEE (reference sequence). V was clipped by 4 bases and J by 0 bases, with 13 bases between them. The CDR3 runs to 15 residues. DNA for the CDR3: TGTGCCAGCAGCCTGGGTCGGCGTACTAACTATGGCTACACCTTC. Its protein is CASSLGRRTNYGYTF.

V is TRBV12-3 or TRBV12-4 and J is TRBJ1-6; no clear D. The germline V and J ends were trimmed by 3 bases and 10 bases, with 10 bases remaining between them. This CDR3 is built from 13 residues. CDR3 nucleotides: TGTGCCAGCAGTTTTCAGCTCGCCTCACCCCTCCACTTT. The encoded protein is CASSFQLASPLHF.

Note on this clonotype: A much bigger clone sits one base away, suggesting this may be a read error. Since the CDR3 does not end with the conserved phenylalanine or tryptophan, this likely comes from a read error. V gene TRBV6-5 combines with J gene TRBJ2-4; TRBD2 is a possible D gene (6 bases). Looked up from germline, CDR1 is MNHEY and CDR2 is SVGAGI. The CDR3 has 14 residues. The ends were cut back, 5 bases at V and 1 base at J, with 9 bases in the middle. The DNA for the CDR3 is TGTGCCAGCAGTCACGGGGGTGCCAAAAACATTCAGTACTTA. It translates to CASSHGGAKNIQYL.

In regard to this clonotype: One end of the junction varies from germline; a read error may be responsible. The V call is TRBV2, the J call TRBJ1-6; no clear D. Germline-derived CDR1 and CDR2 are SNHLY and FYNNEI. The CDR3 runs to 13 residues. In nucleotides, the CDR3 is TGTGCCGGCAGCGAGTCCTATAATTCACCCCTCCACTTT. Amino acid sequence: CAGSESYNSPLHF.

This clonotype was detected only a few times. The V call is TRBV7-9, the J call TRBJ2-7, with D tentatively TRBD1 or TRBD2 (6 bases each). There are 12 residues in the CDR3. With 6 bases removed from V and 5 bases from J, the gap between germline ends came to 11 bases. Germline V gene data show CDR1 as SEHNR and CDR2 as FQNEAQ (reference sequence). CDR3 amino acids: CASSWRGDEQYF. Written as DNA, the CDR3 is TGTGCCAGCAGTTGGAGGGGGGACGAGCAGTACTTC. The complete variable domain, with remaining parts taken from reference TRBV7-9 and TRBJ2-7, reads DTGVSQNPRHKITKRGQNVTFRCDPISEHNRLYWYRQTLGQGPEFLTYFQNEAQLEKSRLLSDRFSAERPKGSFSTLEIQRTEQGDSAMYLCASSWRGDEQYFGPGTRLTVT.

A few counts support this clonotype. The chain uses TRBV5-4 and TRBJ2-3, with D maybe TRBD2 (6 bases). Trimming left V 0 bases short and J 0 bases short, with 11 bases between. This CDR3 has 16 residues. Germline CDR1 is SGHNT and CDR2 is YYREEE (reference sequence). For the CDR3, the DNA is TGTGCCAGCAGCTTGGTGGGAGCGGGTAGCACAGATACGCAGTATTTT. It yields the protein CASSLVGAGSTDTQYF.

In this sample, this clonotype turned up a few times. The chain links TRBV20-1 to TRBJ1-1; 9 nucleotides align to TRBD1. The CDR3 has 14 residues. V lost 6 bases and J lost 0; bases outside the gene matches: 5. Per germline, CDR1 DFQATT and CDR2 SNEGSKA (reference sequence). CDR3 coding DNA: TGCAGTGCACCGACAGGGGGGATGAACACTGAAGCTTTCTTT. Translating gives CSAPTGGMNTEAFF.

This clonotype was seen more than once but under ten times. This rearrangement joins TRBV11-2 to TRBJ1-6; the D is unclear. The V and J ends lost 0 bases and 4 bases respectively, with 16 bases between them. The CDR3 extends over 18 amino acids. The V gene's germline CDR1 is SGHAT and CDR2 FQNNGV. For the CDR3, the DNA is TGTGCCAGCAGCTTAGATTCATCCGGGTCCCATTATAATTCACCCCTCCACTTT. Protein product: CASSLDSSGSHYNSPLHF.

This clonotype was observed at least ten times. V and J are TRBV12-3 or TRBV12-4 and TRBJ1-2, with D perhaps TRBD1 (5 bases). The CDR3 extends over 13 amino acids. V gave up 3 bases and J gave up 8 bases, with 13 bases separating them. CDR3 loop: CASSFGRAGGYTF. The DNA of the CDR3 is TGTGCCAGCAGTTTCGGCAGGGCAGGGGGCTACACCTTC.

In its sample, this clonotype was seen many times. The CDR3 here is CASSLQTGNTDTQYF. CDR3 DNA sequence: TGTGCCAGCAGCCTACAGACAGGGAACACAGATACGCAGTATTTT. V and J are TRBV7-2 and TRBJ2-3; TRBD1 aligns across 7 bases. Per the germline V gene, CDR1 is SGHTA and CDR2 is FQGNSA. With 5 bases clipped from V and 2 bases from J, the junction kept 7 bases outside the gene matches. CDR3 length equals 15 residues.

This clonotype was picked up many times. The rearrangement links TRBV7-8 to TRBJ1-2, with 7 bases fitting TRBD1. Germline values: CDR1 SGHVS, CDR2 FQNEAQ. The V segment lost 6 bases and the J segment 6 bases; nucleotides outside the gene matches: 10. This CDR3 is 14 amino acids long. The CDR3 DNA is TGTGCCAGCAGGCAATCGACAGGGATCCATGGCTACACCTTC. It encodes CASRQSTGIHGYTF.

This clonotype was picked up a small number of times. The J gene is TRBJ2-5, the V gene TRBV12-3 or TRBV12-4, with D maybe TRBD2 (7 bases). This CDR3 spans 16 amino acids. V gave up 3 bases and J gave up 5 bases, with 19 bases separating them. The CDR3 DNA reads TGTGCCAGCAGTTTTAGCACGGGGGGCCCCTGGGAGACCCAGTACTTC. Its translation is CASSFSTGGPWETQYF.

This clonotype was counted between two and nine times. The chain combines TRBV11-2 with TRBJ2-5; D may be TRBD2 (6 bases). Germline lookup yields CDR1 SGHAT and CDR2 FQNNGV. Trimming took off 3 bases at V and 4 bases at J, with 15 bases between the two ends. CDR3 size: 15 residues. The CDR3 region is CASSLPGGNRETQYF. The CDR3 nucleotides are TGTGCCAGCAGCTTGCCTGGGGGGAATCGAGAGACCCAGTACTTC.